The source of this TCR beta chain is a study of blood T cell repertoires in COVID-19. Turning to the study itself: Samples came from the United States, Italy and Spain, spanning acute and convalescent COVID-19.

TCRdb's copy holds only in-frame clones and misses some; the assay was immunoSEQ multiplex PCR. The sample consists of 200,000 to 250,000 clones, about 83% of them appearing once. Recruitment covered 20 to 25 US areas and drew participants whose ages spanned roughly 18 to 100 years. All recovered Cohort 3 donors got two negative PCRs, got clearance, or saw symptom resolution. Sequenced: PBMCs or T cells enriched from blood (not recorded which). The source of this sequence is a woman in her thirties or forties who had recovered from COVID-19.

The DNA of the CDR3 is TGCGCCAGCAGCTTGGCCTGGGGGGGGCAAGAGACCCAGTACTTC. It encodes CASSLAWGGQETQYF. The chain links TRBV5-1 to TRBJ2-5; TRBD2 matches at 7 bases. V was clipped by 0 bases and J by 2 bases; unmatched bases: 4. CDR1 and CDR2 (germline): SGHRS, YFSETQ. The CDR3 is made up of 15 amino acids.